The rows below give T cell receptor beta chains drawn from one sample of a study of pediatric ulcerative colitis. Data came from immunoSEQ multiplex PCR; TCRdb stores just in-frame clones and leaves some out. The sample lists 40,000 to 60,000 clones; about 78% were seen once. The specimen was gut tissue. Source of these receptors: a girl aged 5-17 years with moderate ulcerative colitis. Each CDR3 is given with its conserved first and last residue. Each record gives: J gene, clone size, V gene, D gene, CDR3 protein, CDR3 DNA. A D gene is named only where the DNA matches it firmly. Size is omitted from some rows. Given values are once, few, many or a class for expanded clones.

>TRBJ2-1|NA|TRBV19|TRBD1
CASSRDRGPNEQFF
TGTGCCAGTAGTCGGGACAGGGGGCCCAATGAGCAGTTCTTC
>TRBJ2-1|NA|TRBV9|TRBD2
CASSPTGTTYNEQFF
TGTGCCAGCAGCCCAACCGGGACTACCTACAATGAGCAGTTCTTC
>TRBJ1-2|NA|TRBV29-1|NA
CSVVGGNGYTF
TGCAGCGTTGTAGGAGGAAATGGCTACACCTTC
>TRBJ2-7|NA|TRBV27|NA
CASKRDRRTYEQYF
TGTGCCAGCAAGAGAGACAGGAGAACCTACGAGCAGTACTTC
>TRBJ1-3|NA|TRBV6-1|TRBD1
CASTIGQGGNTIYF
TGTGCCAGCACAATTGGACAGGGTGGAAACACCATATATTTT
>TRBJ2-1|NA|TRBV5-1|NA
CASSWDSFSYNEQFF
TGCGCCAGCAGCTGGGACTCGTTCTCCTACAATGAGCAGTTCTTC
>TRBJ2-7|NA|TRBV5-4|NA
CASSRGTGDSLLREQYF
TGTGCCAGCAGCCGGGGGACGGGGGACAGCTTACTTCGGGAGCAGTACTTC
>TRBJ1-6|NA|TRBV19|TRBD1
CASSYGTENSPLHF
TGTGCCAGTAGTTACGGGACAGAGAATTCACCCCTCCACTTT
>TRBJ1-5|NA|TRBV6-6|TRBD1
CASSYGTGEGQPQHF
TGTGCCAGCAGTTACGGGACAGGGGAGGGTCAGCCCCAGCATTTT
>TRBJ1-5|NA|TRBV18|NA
CASSPQASSNQPQHF
TGTGCCAGCTCACCACAGGCCAGTAGCAATCAGCCCCAGCATTTT
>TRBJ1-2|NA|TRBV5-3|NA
CASSLGTVRGGYTF
TGTGCCAGCAGTTTAGGAACAGTAAGGGGCGGCTACACCTTC
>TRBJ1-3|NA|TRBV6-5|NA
CASSPLGGSGNTIYF
TGTGCCAGCAGCCCTCTAGGAGGCTCTGGAAACACCATATATTTT
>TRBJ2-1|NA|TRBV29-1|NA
CSVRPGLGNNEQFF
TGCAGCGTAAGACCGGGACTGGGGAACAATGAGCAGTTCTTC
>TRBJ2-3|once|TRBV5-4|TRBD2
CASSWTSGGSTDTQYF
TGTGCCAGCAGCTGGACTAGCGGGGGAAGCACAGATACGCAGTATTTT
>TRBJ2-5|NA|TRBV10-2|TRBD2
CASRGLAGETQYF
TGCGCCAGCAGGGGACTAGCGGGAGAGACCCAGTACTTC
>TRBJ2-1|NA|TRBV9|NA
CASSGPGQYNEQFF
TGTGCCAGCAGCGGACCTGGCCAATACAATGAGCAGTTCTTC
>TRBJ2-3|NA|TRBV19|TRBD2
CASSIPGGIDTQYF
TGTGCCAGTAGTATCCCCGGGGGGATAGATACGCAGTATTTT
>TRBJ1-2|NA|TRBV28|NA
CASSLPGHYGYTF
TGTGCCAGCAGTTTACCAGGGCACTATGGCTACACCTTC